Reported below is one T cell receptor beta chain. The antigen is undetermined. Naive CD8 cells, CD45RO-negative and positively selected for CCR7, excluded terminally differentiated effector memory CD45RA+ cells. These data originate in a study of shared clonotypes between healthy human individuals. Regarding the study as a whole: The study's rarefaction showed incomplete sorted-subset sequencing despite large depth. It was the non-shared clonotypes that had lower generation probabilities than clonotypes shared by all four donors. Larger estimated richness was generally recorded for naive subsets relative to memory subsets.

In germline, CDR1 is MGHRA, CDR2 YSYEKL. V was pared by 2 bases and J by 2 bases, with 9 bases of the junction left unmatched. The CDR3 sequence is 17 residues long. Libraries were prepared by immunoSEQ multiplex PCR; TCRdb keeps only in-frame clonotypes and omits some of them. This sample has about 1.9 million clones; around 95% occur once, and the top ten carry more than 1.5%. The material sequenced was naive CD8+ T cells from PBMCs. V and J are TRBV4-1 and TRBJ2-1, with TRBD2 identical over 7 bases. This clonotype was sampled from a man in his late teens or twenties in good health. Some clones in this sample may be carry-over from other donors' samples. CDR3 nucleotides: TGCGCCAGCAGCCAATTCAGAGCGGGAATTCCCTACAATGAGCAGTTCTTC. Translating it yields CASSQFRAGIPYNEQFF.